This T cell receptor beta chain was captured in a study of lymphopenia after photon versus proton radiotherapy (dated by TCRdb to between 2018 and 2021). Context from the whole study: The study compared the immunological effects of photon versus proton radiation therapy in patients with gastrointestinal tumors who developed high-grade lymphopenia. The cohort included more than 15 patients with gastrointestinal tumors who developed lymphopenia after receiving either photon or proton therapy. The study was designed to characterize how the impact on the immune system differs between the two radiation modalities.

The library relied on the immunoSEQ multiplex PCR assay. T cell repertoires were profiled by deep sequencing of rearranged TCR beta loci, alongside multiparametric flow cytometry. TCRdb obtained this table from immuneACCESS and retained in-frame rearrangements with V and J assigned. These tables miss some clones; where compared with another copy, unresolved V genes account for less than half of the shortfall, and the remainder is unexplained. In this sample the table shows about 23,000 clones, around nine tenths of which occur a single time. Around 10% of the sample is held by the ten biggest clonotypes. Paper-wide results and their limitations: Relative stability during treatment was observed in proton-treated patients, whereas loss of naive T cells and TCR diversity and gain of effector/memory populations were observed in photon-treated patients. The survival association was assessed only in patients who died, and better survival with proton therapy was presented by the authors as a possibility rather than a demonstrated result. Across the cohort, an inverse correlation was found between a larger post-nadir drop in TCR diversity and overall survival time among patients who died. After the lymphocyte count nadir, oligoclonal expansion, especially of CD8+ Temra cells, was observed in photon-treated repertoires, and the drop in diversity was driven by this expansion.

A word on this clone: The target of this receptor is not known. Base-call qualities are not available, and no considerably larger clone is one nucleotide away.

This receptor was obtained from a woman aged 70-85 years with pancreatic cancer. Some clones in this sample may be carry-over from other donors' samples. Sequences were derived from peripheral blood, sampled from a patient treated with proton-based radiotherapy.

The CDR3 reads as follows: CASSRDRVGGYTF. The sequenced DNA is TGTGCCAGCAGCAGGGACAGGGTCGGTGGCTACACCTTC. The sequence links TRBV5-6 to TRBJ1-2; 9 bases in the junction line up with TRBD1. From V the trimming removes 4 bases and from J it removes 7 bases, while the gene matches leave 5 bases of the junction unaccounted for. CDR1 and CDR2, per the germline V gene, are SGHDT and YYEEEE. The cysteine opens and the phenylalanine closes a CDR3 of 13 amino acids. The sequence is cut down to CDR3 DNA, 39 bases in frame from base 1.